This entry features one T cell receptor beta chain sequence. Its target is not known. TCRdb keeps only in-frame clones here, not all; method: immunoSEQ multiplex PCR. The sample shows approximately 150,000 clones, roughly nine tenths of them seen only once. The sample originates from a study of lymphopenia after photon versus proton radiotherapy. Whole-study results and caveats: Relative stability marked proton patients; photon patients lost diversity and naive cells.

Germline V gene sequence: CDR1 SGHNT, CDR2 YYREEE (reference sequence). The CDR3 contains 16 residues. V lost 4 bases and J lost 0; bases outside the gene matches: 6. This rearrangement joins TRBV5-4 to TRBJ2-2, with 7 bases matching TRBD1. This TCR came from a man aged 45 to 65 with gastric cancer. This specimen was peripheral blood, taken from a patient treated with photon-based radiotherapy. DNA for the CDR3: TGTGCCAGCAGCAAGGGACAGCCGGCGAACACCGGGGAGCTGTTTTTT. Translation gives CASSKGQPANTGELFF.